This entry lists 30 T cell receptor beta chains sequenced from one sample in a study of OX40 agonist ivuxolimab in advanced cancers. This table comes from immunoSEQ multiplex PCR, and its TCRdb copy is limited to in-frame clones, with some not included. This sample yields fewer than 55,000 clones, of which about 86% are seen a single time; approximately 6.1% belongs to the top ten. Sequenced material: CD4+ or CD8+ T cells sorted from blood, taken in a trial of the OX40 agonist ivuxolimab. The receptors were sampled from an adult with an advanced solid tumor such as melanoma, head and neck, liver or kidney cancer.

V and J are TRBV10-3 and TRBJ2-7; D gene ambiguous. This CDR3 is built from 12 residues. Trimming pared 0 bases from V and 4 bases from J, leaving 4 bases between. The germline CDR1 and CDR2 sequences are ENHRY and SYGVKD. The CDR3 DNA reads as TGTGCCATCAGTGAGTCAGGTTACGAGCAGTACGTC. This sequence encodes CAISESGYEQYV.

The chain uses TRBV29-1 and TRBJ2-5; D is possibly TRBD2 (6 bases). The germline V gene has CDR1 SQVTM and CDR2 ANQGSEA. The ends were cut back, 7 bases at V and 4 bases at J, with 13 bases in the middle. The CDR3 totals 12 residues. For the CDR3, the DNA is TGCAGCGCCGAGGACGGGGGAGAGACCCAGTACTTC. This codes for CSAEDGGETQYF.

The chain couples TRBV10-3 to TRBJ2-3; 9 nucleotides align to TRBD2. Germline V lookup: CDR1 ENHRY, CDR2 SYGVKD. V shed 4 bases, J shed 3 bases, and the junction held 2 bases outside the gene matches. The CDR3 consists of 14 residues. CDR3 amino acids: CAISALAGTDTQYF. The CDR3 DNA reads as TGTGCCATCAGTGCTCTAGCGGGGACAGATACGCAGTATTTT.

The chain has TRBV5-4 and TRBJ2-3, with D perhaps TRBD1 or TRBD2 (5 bases each). Trimming left V 3 bases short and J 0 bases short, with 8 bases between. Germline V gives CDR1 SGHNT, CDR2 YYREEE (reference sequence). The CDR3 runs to 14 residues. CDR3 protein: CASSWGPSTDTQYF. In DNA form, the CDR3 reads TGTGCCAGCAGCTGGGGACCTAGCACAGATACGCAGTATTTT.

V gene TRBV19 combines with J gene TRBJ2-2; no reliable D call. Trimming took 3 bases from V and 4 from J, leaving 12 bases between them. CDR1 is LNHDA, CDR2 SQIVND, per germline (reference sequence). The CDR3 sequence is 15 residues long. CDR3 loop: CASSIFGPSTGELFF. The CDR3 region has the DNA TGTGCCAGTAGTATCTTTGGGCCCAGCACCGGGGAGCTGTTTTTT.

J is TRBJ1-2 and V is TRBV15; D unclear. CDR1 is LNHNV and CDR2 is YYDKDF in the germline V gene (reference sequence). V gave up 9 bases and J gave up 5 bases, with 13 bases separating them. This CDR3 is built from 12 residues. In DNA, the CDR3 is TGTGCCACTACGTCGCCGATATATGGCTACACCTTC. Translated, it gives CATTSPIYGYTF.

V usage is TRBV28 and J usage is TRBJ2-5; 11 positions agree with TRBD2. V was pared by 6 bases and J by 4 bases, with 7 bases of the junction left unmatched. Germline V lookup: CDR1 MDHEN, CDR2 SYDVKM. CDR3 length: 15 amino acids. The CDR3 spells CASSFLAGGGETQYF. DNA for the CDR3: TGTGCCAGCAGCTTCCTAGCGGGAGGAGGAGAGACCCAGTACTTC.

V and J are TRBV6-1 and TRBJ2-5; D call uncertain. The germline V gene has CDR1 MNHNS and CDR2 SASEGT. This CDR3 spans 10 amino acids. V lost 1 base, J lost 6 bases, and 0 bases lay in between. The CDR3 DNA reads TGTGCCAGCAGTGAAGAGACCCAGTACTTC. It yields the protein CASSEETQYF.

The chain links TRBV4-2 to TRBJ2-7; D tentatively reads TRBD1 or TRBD2 (5 bases each). Germline loops: CDR1 LGHNA, CDR2 YNFKEQ. Trimming cost V 1 base and J 3 bases, with 13 bases left between them. The CDR3 has 15 residues. Here the CDR3 reads CASSQAGTEYYEQYF. CDR3 in DNA: TGTGCCAGCAGCCAAGCCGGGACGGAATACTACGAGCAGTACTTC.

This chain joins TRBV6-6 and TRBJ2-2; 10 nucleotides line up with TRBD1. The V segment lost 1 base and the J segment 4 bases; nucleotides outside the gene matches: 3. Germline CDR1 reads MNHNY; CDR2 reads SVGAGI (reference sequence). This CDR3 region has 16 residues. In DNA form, the CDR3 reads TGTGCCAGCAGTTACTTGGGGACAGGGGTCACCGGGGAGCTGTTTTTT. This translates into CASSYLGTGVTGELFF.

The genes are TRBV6-5 and TRBJ2-7, with D perhaps given as TRBD1 or TRBD2 (5 bases each). Germline V gene data show CDR1 as MNHEY and CDR2 as SVGAGI. Trimming pared 5 bases from V and 2 bases from J, leaving 13 bases between. This CDR3 is 14 amino acids long. CDR3 sequence: CASSPGTLAYEQYF. CDR3 in DNA: TGTGCCAGCAGTCCGGGGACCCTCGCCTACGAGCAGTACTTC.

J is TRBJ2-7 and V is TRBV19; D unresolved. Germline V gene sequence: CDR1 LNHDA, CDR2 SQIVND (reference sequence). The CDR3 spans 15 residues. V shed 5 bases and J shed 3 bases, with 17 bases lying between them. Written as DNA, the CDR3 is TGTGCCAGTAGTCTTTCATTCACCAACCACTACGAGCAGTACTTC. Its protein product is CASSLSFTNHYEQYF.

The gene calls are TRBV6-6 and TRBJ1-5; D perhaps matches TRBD1 (5 bases). CDR1 is MNHNY, CDR2 SVGAGI, per germline (reference sequence). The CDR3 totals 16 residues. With 2 bases removed from V and 2 bases from J, the gap between germline ends came to 13 bases. The CDR3 spells CASSYLGLGGNQPQHF. DNA of the CDR3: TGTGCCAGCAGTTACCTGGGACTCGGGGGCAATCAGCCCCAGCATTTT.

This chain links TRBV5-1 with TRBJ1-4, with TRBD1 matching 8 bases. Germline V lookup: CDR1 SGHRS, CDR2 YFSETQ. The V gene end was trimmed by 2 bases and the J gene end by 4 bases; junction bases not matched to a gene: 4. The CDR3 spans 15 residues. CDR3 nucleotide sequence: TGCGCCAGCAGCTTCCAGGGGGCTCTTAATGAAAAACTGTTTTTT. This translates into CASSFQGALNEKLFF.

The chain employs TRBV11-2 and TRBJ1-3; possibly TRBD1 for D (5 bases). V lost 10 bases to trimming and J lost 4 bases, with 8 bases between them. The CDR3 extends over 11 amino acids. Germline values: CDR1 SGHAT, CDR2 FQNNGV. CDR3 residues: CATWGGNTIYF. The CDR3 bases are TGTGCCACCTGGGGGGGAAACACCATATATTTT. The full variable domain, with the rest looked up from reference TRBV11-2 and TRBJ1-3, is EAGVAQSPRYKIIEKRQSVAFWCNPISGHATLYWYQQILGQGPKLLIQFQNNGVVDDSQLPKDRFSAERLKGVDSTLKIQPAKLEDSAVYLCATWGGNTIYFGEGSWLTVV.

Only a few counts were recorded for this clone. V is TRBV7-9 and J is TRBJ2-7; 10 nucleotides align to TRBD2. There are 18 residues in the CDR3. V lost 4 bases to trimming and J lost 0 bases; unmatched junction nucleotides: 12. CDR1 SEHNR and CDR2 FQNEAQ come from the germline V gene (reference sequence). The CDR3 loop reads CASSSDGAASGSSYEQYF. The CDR3 DNA reads TGTGCCAGCAGCTCCGATGGGGCCGCTAGCGGGAGCTCCTACGAGCAGTACTTC.

As for this clone: Germline is not matched at one junction end, which may reflect a read error. The same CDR3 arises from other DNA sequences in this sample as well. The chain employs TRBV9 and TRBJ1-4; D possibly corresponds to TRBD1 (5 bases). Germline CDR1 reads SGDLS; CDR2 reads YYNGEE. The CDR3 loop spans 15 amino acids. CDR3 loop: CASSDGGEANEKLFF. The CDR3 DNA follows: TGTGCCAGCAGCGACGGGGGTGAGGCTAATGAAAAATTGTTTTTT. Using reference TRBV9 and TRBJ1-4 for the parts outside the CDR3, the full variable domain is DSGVTQTPKHLITATGQRVTLRCSPRSGDLSVYWYQQSLDQGLQFLIQYYNGEERAKGNILERFSAQQFPDLHSELNLSSLELGDSALYFCASSDGGEANEKLFFGSGTQLSVL.

The table lists this clone with a few counts. This chain joins TRBV19 and TRBJ1-2; 8 bases fit TRBD1. V gave up 7 bases and J gave up 3 bases; unmatched junction bases: 10. The CDR3 extends over 15 amino acids. Germline CDR1 and CDR2: LNHDA and SQIVND (reference sequence). The CDR3 spells CASITVGQDYYGYTF. DNA for the CDR3: TGTGCCAGTATTACTGTGGGACAGGACTACTATGGCTACACCTTC.

The chain carries TRBV6-6 and TRBJ1-1; 10 bases align to TRBD1. J lost 5 bases, V lost 7 bases, and 4 bases had no gene match. Per germline, CDR1 MNHNY and CDR2 SVGAGI (reference sequence). The CDR3 consists of 13 residues. CDR3 region: CASMDRGSTEAFF. For the CDR3, the DNA is TGTGCCAGCATGGACAGGGGGTCAACTGAAGCTTTCTTT.

This rearrangement joins TRBV7-9 to TRBJ2-7; weak D call: TRBD2 (5 bases). The CDR3 is 13 residues long. Trimming took off 5 bases at V and 6 bases at J, with 14 bases between the two ends. Germline V lookup: CDR1 SEHNR, CDR2 FQNEAQ (reference sequence). The CDR3 DNA reads TGTGCCAGCAGCCCTAAAGCGGAGACCGAGCAGTACTTC. As protein: CASSPKAETEQYF.

This chain links TRBV5-4 with TRBJ1-2, with D possibly TRBD1 on 6 matching bases. The CDR3 loop spans 15 amino acids. Trimming left V 4 bases short and J 6 bases short, with 19 bases between. Germline V gene lookup returns CDR1 SGHNT and CDR2 YYREEE (reference sequence). CDR3 protein: CASSPITGSANGYTF. CDR3 bases: TGTGCCAGCAGCCCAATTACAGGGAGTGCGAATGGCTACACCTTC.

This clone came up once. Other DNA variants within this sample encode the same CDR3. The chain joins TRBV5-4 to TRBJ1-1; D might be TRBD1 (6 bases). The V end was cut by 0 bases, the J end by 1 base, with 7 bases between. CDR1 and CDR2 (germline): SGHNT, YYREEE (reference sequence). This CDR3 region has 14 residues. The CDR3 coding sequence is TGTGCCAGCAGCTTGGGGGGGCCGAACACTGAAGCTTTCTTT. Translating it yields CASSLGGPNTEAFF.

A few counts support this clone. The chain has TRBV7-9 and TRBJ2-2; D may be TRBD1 (5 bases). Germline values: CDR1 SEHNR, CDR2 FQNEAQ (reference sequence). V was pared by 3 bases and J by 1 base, with 12 bases between. The CDR3 has 16 amino acids. The CDR3 reads CASSLGPQENTGELFF. CDR3 in DNA: TGTGCCAGCAGCTTGGGTCCACAGGAGAACACCGGGGAGCTGTTTTTT.

The chain has TRBV11-2 and TRBJ2-2, with 10 bases lining up with TRBD2. The CDR3 covers 15 residues. CDR1 and CDR2 (germline): SGHAT, FQNNGV. The trim removed 4 bases at V and 4 bases at J, leaving 3 bases unmatched. The CDR3 spells CASSSVAGGTGELFF. The CDR3, as DNA: TGTGCCAGCAGCTCTGTAGCGGGAGGCACCGGGGAGCTGTTTTTT.

This clone came up once. V is TRBV6-1 and J is TRBJ1-4, with 7 bases matching TRBD1. From germline, CDR1 is MNHNS and CDR2 SASEGT. This CDR3 comprises 16 residues. V lost 2 bases, J lost 7 bases, and 10 bases stayed unmatched. CDR3 coding DNA: TGTGCCAGCAGTGAATCGACGGAGGGGGCTGGTGAAAAACTGTTTTTT. Translation gives CASSESTEGAGEKLFF.

This clone occurred a few times. This rearrangement joins TRBV7-8 to TRBJ1-1, with 7 bases that match TRBD1. The germline gives CDR1 SGHVS, CDR2 FQNEAQ. The V and J ends lost 5 bases and 6 bases, in that order; junction bases with no gene match: 6. This CDR3 spans 13 amino acids. The CDR3 sequence: CASSLEGASEAFF. In DNA, the CDR3 is TGTGCCAGCAGCCTAGAGGGGGCTTCTGAAGCTTTCTTT. The variable domain in full, with the rest retrieved from reference TRBV7-8 and TRBJ1-1, is GAGVSQSPRYKVAKRGQDVALRCDPISGHVSLFWYQQALGQGPEFLTYFQNEAQLDKSGLPSDRFFAERPEGSVSTLKIQRTQQEDSAVYLCASSLEGASEAFFGQGTRLTVV.

This clone was picked up a small number of times. This rearrangement joins TRBV13 to TRBJ2-1, with 10 nucleotides matching TRBD2. The CDR3 is 13 amino acids. The germline V gene has CDR1 PRHDT and CDR2 FYEKMQ (reference sequence). V trimming: 8 bases; J trimming: 5 bases; junction bases outside the gene matches: 3. CDR3 DNA: TGTGCCAGCCTAGCGGGGGCAAACAATGAGCAGTTCTTC. Amino acid sequence: CASLAGANNEQFF.

The genes are TRBV10-1 and TRBJ2-3; no reliable D call. The CDR3 totals 14 residues. The V and J ends lost 3 bases and 2 bases respectively, with 9 bases between them. Germline V gives CDR1 WNHNN, CDR2 SYGVQD (reference sequence). The CDR3 sequence is CASSDSGPTDTQYF. The CDR3 nucleotides are TGCGCCAGCAGTGACTCAGGCCCCACAGATACGCAGTATTTT.

This clone is a singleton in its sample. The CDR3, as DNA: TGTGCCAGCAGGCACGGACCAAGAGCTTTCTTT. Amino acids: CASRHGPRAFF. V is TRBV6-1 and J is TRBJ1-1; no definite D call. The CDR3 has 11 amino acids. V gave up 6 bases and J gave up 10 bases, with 12 bases separating them. Germline CDR1 and CDR2: MNHNS and SASEGT.

CDR3 protein: CSAGVNTEAFF. The CDR3 coding sequence is TGCAGCGCGGGAGTTAACACTGAAGCTTTCTTT. This chain connects TRBV29-1 to TRBJ1-1; D is ambiguous. Germline-derived CDR1 and CDR2 are SQVTM and ANQGSEA. CDR3 size: 11 residues. Trimming shortened V by 7 bases and J by 2 bases, and 8 bases separated the two germline ends.